The sequence of this T cell receptor beta chain was determined in a study of cytomegalovirus exposure and HLA in healthy donors. Amplification used 60 Vbeta primers and 13 Jbeta primers. Assay used: immunoSEQ multiplex PCR; TCRdb lists only in-frame clones, some missing. The sample shows approximately 110,000 clones, over 65% of them seen only once. The CDR3 totals 18 residues. Germline V gene data show CDR1 as LGHNA and CDR2 as YNFKEQ. With 3 bases clipped from V and 4 bases from J, the junction kept 16 bases outside the gene matches. V and J are TRBV4-2 and TRBJ2-5; the match to TRBD2 covers 8 bases. Input material: PBMCs. This receptor was obtained from a man in his forties in good health and CMV-seropositive. As DNA, the CDR3 is TGTGCCAGCAGCCAGGGGGGAGCGGGGGCTAACACGGGAGAGACCCAGTACTTC. It codes for CASSQGGAGANTGETQYF.